The clone carrying this TCR beta chain was detected a few times. As yet, its antigen is unknown. Researchers tagged individual cDNA molecules with unique molecular identifiers. TCRdb fed the 5' RACE reads into MiXCR, producing one record per CDR3 protein. The data contain about 83,000 distinct CDR3 sequences, less than 11% of them singletons. This sample is drawn from a study of early T cells in non-severe SARS-CoV-2 infection. At the level of the study: RNA in bulk from unsorted whole blood was sequenced, and chains were unpaired. Study results and caveats: Matching with VDJdb favored anti-spike CD8 responses (missing private and CD4 specificities).

The CDR3 is made up of 15 amino acids. The trim removed 1 base at V and 7 bases at J, leaving 5 bases unmatched. This clonotype was obtained from an adult who was a healthcare worker with PCR-confirmed SARS-CoV-2 infection or an uninfected control (not recorded which). Here the sequenced sample was whole blood, taken at baseline. V usage is TRBV12-3 or TRBV12-4 and J usage is TRBJ1-5, with 9 bases lining up with TRBD1. CDR3 in DNA: TGTGCCAGCAGTTTAGGGGGACAGGGAAGGCAGCCCCAGCATTTT. Protein product: CASSLGGQGRQPQHF.